These T cell receptor beta chains were read from a single sample in a study of beta chain features in type 1 diabetes. Libraries were prepared by immunoSEQ multiplex PCR; TCRdb keeps only in-frame clonotypes and omits some of them. Among some 270,000 clones, around 7.3% were seen once, and the ten largest hold 1%. Specimen: central memory CD4+ T cells from blood. Source of these receptors: a woman in her late teens or twenties in good health. The CDR3 runs from the conserved cysteine through the conserved F or W. Fields, in order: J gene, D gene, clone size, V gene, CDR3 protein, CDR3 DNA. D genes are given only for firm matches. Size values are once, few and many counts, or a class for expanded clones, and some rows have none.

>TRBJ1-6|-|-|TRBV4-3
CASSQDWHYNDNSPLHF
TGCGCCAGCAGCCAAGATTGGCACTACAACGATAATTCACCCCTCCACTTT
>TRBJ1-5|-|few|TRBV4-3
CASSQDQSNQPQHF
TGCGCCAGCAGCCAAGATCAGAGCAATCAGCCCCAGCATTTT
>TRBJ1-2|-|few|TRBV28
CASSLDGIYGYTF
TGTGCCAGCAGTTTAGACGGTATCTATGGCTACACCTTC
>TRBJ2-2|TRBD1|few|TRBV5-1
CASTKDRSYTGELFF
TGCGCCAGCACCAAGGACAGGTCGTACACCGGGGAGCTGTTTTTT
>TRBJ2-1|TRBD1|few|TRBV4-2
CASSHTYGQGKYNEQFF
TGTGCCAGCAGCCATACTTACGGACAGGGGAAGTACAATGAGCAGTTCTTC
>TRBJ2-1|-|few|TRBV5-1
CASSELRNYNEQFF
TGCGCCAGCAGCGAGTTAAGAAACTACAATGAGCAGTTCTTC
>TRBJ1-5|-|few|TRBV6-5
CASTSTAYSNQPQHF
TGTGCCAGCACCTCGACGGCGTATAGCAATCAGCCCCAGCATTTT
>TRBJ2-5|TRBD2|once|TRBV7-2
CASSRRTSGQETQYF
TGTGCCAGCAGCAGACGGACTAGCGGACAAGAGACCCAGTACTTC
>TRBJ1-2|-|-|TRBV7-2
CASSSQGFYGYTF
TGTGCCAGCAGCTCACAGGGTTTCTATGGCTACACCTTC
>TRBJ2-7|-|few|TRBV10-2
CASSVGTFDEQYF
TGCGCCAGCAGTGTAGGTACATTTGACGAGCAGTACTTC
>TRBJ2-4|-|few|TRBV20-1
CSARWENIQYF
TGCAGTGCTCGATGGGAAAACATTCAGTACTTC